Shown below are 12 T cell receptor beta chains from a single sample sequenced in a study of human T cells and chemical hapten exposure. Time point: pre-sensitization, week 0. Stated treatment: therapeutic diphenylcyclopropenone sensitization with weekly scalp DPC. TCRdb reanalysed the RACE reads using MiXCR and keeps one entry per CDR3 protein. The profile shows 60,000 to 75,000 distinct CDR3 sequences, around 7% of them singletons. The sample consisted of whole blood, taken in connection with sensitization to the hapten diphenylcyclopropenone (DPC). The source is a woman between 25 and 40 years old with alopecia areata. Some clones in this sample may be carry-over from other donors' samples.

This clonotype appeared many times. The chain joins TRBV30 to TRBJ1-6; 8 nucleotides line up with TRBD1. V lost 5 bases and J lost 9; bases outside the gene matches: 6. Germline V gene lookup returns CDR1 GTSNPN and CDR2 SVGIG (reference sequence). The CDR3 runs to 13 residues. CDR3 in DNA: TGTGCCTGGCAGGGGGCAATAGGTTCACCCCTCCACTTT. The encoded protein is CAWQGAIGSPLHF.

This clonotype was seen at least ten times. The chain couples TRBV20-1 to TRBJ2-5; D uncertain. Germline CDR1 and CDR2: DFQATT and SNEGSKA (reference sequence). The CDR3 extends over 12 amino acids. V was shortened by 4 bases and J by 4 bases, with 10 bases between the two germline ends. CDR3 protein: CSANVVTETQYF. The CDR3 DNA is TGCAGTGCTAACGTGGTCACAGAGACCCAGTACTTC.

Notes on this clonotype: Germline and junction disagree at one end, which may indicate a read error. The genes are TRBV10-3 and TRBJ2-5; TRBD2 aligns across 11 bases. CDR1 and CDR2 (germline): ENHRY, SYGVKD. The CDR3 runs 17 residues. CDR3 nucleotides: TGTGCCACTCATAATACAGGGTCCGAGACTAGCGGGGCAGGATGGGACTTC. Its protein is CATHNTGSETSGAGWDF.

This clonotype was recorded at least ten times. J is TRBJ1-1 and V is TRBV25-1; D is undetermined. This CDR3 is built from 13 residues. Deletions cut 6 bases from V and 4 bases from J, with 12 bases between. Per the germline V gene, CDR1 is MGHDK and CDR2 is SYGVNS. The CDR3 sequence: CASSLEGATEAFF. The CDR3 bases are TGTGCCAGCAGCCTGGAGGGAGCCACTGAAGCTTTCTTT.

This clonotype turned up a few times. The V and J genes are TRBV6-6 and TRBJ2-7; 8 nucleotides line up with TRBD1. The V gene's germline CDR1 is MNHNY and CDR2 SVGAGI (reference sequence). CDR3 length: 14 amino acids. V gave up 6 bases and J gave up 7 bases; unmatched junction bases: 11. The CDR3, as DNA: TGTGCCAGCAGCCTGGGACAGGTAATCGAAGAGCAGTACTTC. Amino acids: CASSLGQVIEEQYF.

This clonotype has a count of ten or more. J is TRBJ2-3 and V is TRBV20-1; 8 bases match TRBD2. This CDR3 has 15 residues. V trimming: 3 bases; J trimming: 4 bases; junction bases outside the gene matches: 9. The germline gives CDR1 DFQATT, CDR2 SNEGSKA (reference sequence). CDR3 nucleotides: TGCAGTGCTAGGGACTCGGGGGGGGGGGCAGATACGCAGTATTTT. Its protein is CSARDSGGGADTQYF.

This clonotype has at least ten counts. This rearrangement joins TRBV21-1 to TRBJ1-1. TRBV21-1 is a recognized pseudogene. This CDR3 is 12 amino acids long. CDR3 region: CASTGRDPEAFF. The CDR3 bases are TGTGCCAGCACAGGGAGGGATCCTGAAGCTTTCTTT.

This clonotype was detected ten times or more. CDR3 amino acids: CASSRGVTGGFSDEQYF. For the CDR3, the DNA is TGCGCCAGCAGCCGTGGGGTGACAGGGGGCTTTTCGGACGAGCAGTACTTC. The chain links TRBV4-1 to TRBJ2-7; 10 nucleotides line up with TRBD1. Losses at the gene ends were 4 bases for V and 5 bases for J; bases not matched to a gene: 14. Germline assignment: CDR1 MGHRA and CDR2 YSYEKL. This CDR3 contains 17 residues.

This clonotype was seen more than once but under ten times. The chain uses TRBV7-8 and TRBJ1-3; D is ambiguous. Germline loops: CDR1 SGHVS, CDR2 FQNEAQ. CDR3 length: 15 residues. Trimming left V 0 bases short and J 0 bases short, with 6 bases between. The CDR3 region is CASSLATDSGNTIYF. The CDR3 DNA follows: TGTGCCAGCAGCTTAGCAACAGACTCTGGAAACACCATATATTTT. Combining the CDR3 with reference TRBV7-8 and TRBJ1-3 gives the whole variable domain GAGVSQSPRYKVAKRGQDVALRCDPISGHVSLFWYQQALGQGPEFLTYFQNEAQLDKSGLPSDRFFAERPEGSVSTLKIQRTQQEDSAVYLCASSLATDSGNTIYFGEGSWLTVV.

This clonotype was observed many times. The V call is TRBV5-1, the J call TRBJ2-3; the match to TRBD1 covers 10 bases. Trimming took 7 bases from V and 6 from J; bases not matched to a gene: 8. CDR3 size: 14 residues. Germline CDR1 and CDR2: SGHRS and YFSETQ. CDR3 region: CASGTGVLKDTQYF. CDR3 sequence (DNA): TGCGCCAGCGGGACAGGGGTTTTAAAGGATACGCAGTATTTT.

This clonotype occurred many times. This chain uses TRBV6-5 with TRBJ1-5, with D maybe TRBD1 (6 bases). Deletions cut 4 bases from V and 6 bases from J, with 16 bases between. The CDR3 extends over 15 amino acids. Germline loops: CDR1 MNHEY, CDR2 SVGAGI. The CDR3 sequence is CASSSRQGQTQPQHF. CDR3 bases: TGTGCCAGCAGTTCCAGGCAGGGGCAAACTCAGCCCCAGCATTTT.

There are many counts of this clonotype. The V and J genes are TRBV3-1 and TRBJ1-1; D is undetermined. The CDR3 totals 12 residues. V shed 3 bases and J shed 7 bases, with 9 bases lying between them. The germline CDR1 and CDR2 sequences are LGHDT and YNNKEL (reference sequence). For the CDR3, the DNA is TGTGCCAGCAGCCAGTCCGGGCGTGAAGCTTTCTTT. As protein: CASSQSGREAFF. Using reference TRBV3-1 and TRBJ1-1 for the parts outside the CDR3, the full variable domain is DTAVSQTPKYLVTQMGNDKSIKCEQNLGHDTMYWYKQDSKKFLKIMFSYNNKELIINETVPNRFSPKSPDKAHLNLHINSLELGDSAVYFCASSQSGREAFFGQGTRLTVV.